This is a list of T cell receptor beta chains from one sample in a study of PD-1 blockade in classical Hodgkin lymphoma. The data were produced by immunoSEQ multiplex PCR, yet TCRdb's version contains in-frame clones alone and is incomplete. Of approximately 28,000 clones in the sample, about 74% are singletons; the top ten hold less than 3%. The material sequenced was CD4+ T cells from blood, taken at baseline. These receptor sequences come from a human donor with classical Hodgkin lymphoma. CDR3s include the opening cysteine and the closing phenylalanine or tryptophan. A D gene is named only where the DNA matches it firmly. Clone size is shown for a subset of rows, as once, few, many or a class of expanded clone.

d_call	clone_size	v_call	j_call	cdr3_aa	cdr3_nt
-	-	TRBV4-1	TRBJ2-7	CASSQPWEINTYEQYF	TGCGCCAGCAGCCAGCCCTGGGAGATAAACACCTACGAGCAGTACTTC
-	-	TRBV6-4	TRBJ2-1	CASSDTSRGAEQFF	TGTGCCAGCAGTGATACGAGCAGGGGGGCTGAGCAGTTCTTC
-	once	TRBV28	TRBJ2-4	CASSSPGHHIQYF	TGTGCCAGCAGTTCCCCGGGACATCACATTCAGTACTTC
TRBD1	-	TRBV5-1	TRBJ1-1	CASSLAYRGQNTEAFF	TGCGCCAGCAGCTTAGCTTACAGGGGCCAGAACACTGAAGCTTTCTTT
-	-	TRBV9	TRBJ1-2	CASSVDTRKNYGYTF	TGTGCCAGCAGCGTAGACACAAGGAAGAACTATGGCTACACCTTC
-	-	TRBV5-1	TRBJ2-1	CASSLGNEQFF	TGCGCCAGCAGCTTGGGGAATGAGCAGTTCTTC
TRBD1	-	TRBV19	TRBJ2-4	CASESQGAAKNIQYF	TGTGCCAGCGAGAGTCAGGGGGCGGCCAAAAACATTCAGTACTTC
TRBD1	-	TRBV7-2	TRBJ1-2	CASILGQAHNNYGYTF	TGTGCCAGCATCCTAGGACAGGCACATAATAACTATGGCTACACCTTC
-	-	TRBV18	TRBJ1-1	CASSRSGDPGAFF	TGTGCCAGCTCACGTTCAGGGGACCCTGGAGCTTTCTTT
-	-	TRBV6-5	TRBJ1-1	CASSPRGVNTEAFF	TGTGCCAGCAGTCCGCGAGGGGTGAACACTGAAGCTTTCTTT
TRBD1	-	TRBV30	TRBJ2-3	CAWVHTGATDTQYF	TGTGCCTGGGTTCATACAGGGGCCACAGATACGCAGTATTTT
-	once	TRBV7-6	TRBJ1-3	CASSFSWLGGNTIYF	TGTGCCAGCAGCTTCTCCTGGTTGGGAGGAAACACCATATATTTT
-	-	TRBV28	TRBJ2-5	CASSFLQGGETQYF	TGTGCCAGCAGTTTTCTTCAGGGTGGAGAGACCCAGTACTTC
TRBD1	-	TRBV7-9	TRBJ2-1	CASSLRTGVNEQFF	TGTGCCAGCAGCTTAAGGACAGGGGTCAATGAGCAGTTCTTC
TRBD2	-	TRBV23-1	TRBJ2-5	CASTDRLAGAVRLRETQYF	TGCGCCAGCACTGACCGACTAGCGGGGGCCGTCAGGCTGCGAGAGACCCAGTACTTC